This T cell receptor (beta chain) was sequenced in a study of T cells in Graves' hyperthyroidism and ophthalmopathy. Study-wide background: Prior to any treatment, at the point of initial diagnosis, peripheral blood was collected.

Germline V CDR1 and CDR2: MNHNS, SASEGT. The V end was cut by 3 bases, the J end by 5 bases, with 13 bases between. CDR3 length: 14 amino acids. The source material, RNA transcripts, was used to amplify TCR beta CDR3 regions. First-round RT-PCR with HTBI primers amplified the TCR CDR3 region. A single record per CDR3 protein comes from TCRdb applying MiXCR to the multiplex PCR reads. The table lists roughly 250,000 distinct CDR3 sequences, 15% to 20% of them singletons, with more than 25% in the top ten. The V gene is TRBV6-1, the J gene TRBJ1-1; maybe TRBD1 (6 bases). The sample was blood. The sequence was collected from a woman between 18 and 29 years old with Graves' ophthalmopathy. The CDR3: CASSEIRGGTEAFF. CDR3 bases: TGTGCCAGCAGTGAGATCAGGGGAGGAACTGAAGCTTTCTTT.